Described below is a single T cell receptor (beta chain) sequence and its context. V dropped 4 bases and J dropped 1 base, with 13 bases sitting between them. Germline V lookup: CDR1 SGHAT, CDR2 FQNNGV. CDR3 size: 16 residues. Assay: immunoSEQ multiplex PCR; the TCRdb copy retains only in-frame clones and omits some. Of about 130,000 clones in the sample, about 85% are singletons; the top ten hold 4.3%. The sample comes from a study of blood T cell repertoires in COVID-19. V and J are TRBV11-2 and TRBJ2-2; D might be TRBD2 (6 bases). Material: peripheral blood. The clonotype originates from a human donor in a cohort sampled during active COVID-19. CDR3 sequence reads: CASSSAGSVNTGELFF. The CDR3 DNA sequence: TGTGCCAGCAGCTCAGCCGGGAGCGTGAACACCGGGGAGCTGTTTTTT.